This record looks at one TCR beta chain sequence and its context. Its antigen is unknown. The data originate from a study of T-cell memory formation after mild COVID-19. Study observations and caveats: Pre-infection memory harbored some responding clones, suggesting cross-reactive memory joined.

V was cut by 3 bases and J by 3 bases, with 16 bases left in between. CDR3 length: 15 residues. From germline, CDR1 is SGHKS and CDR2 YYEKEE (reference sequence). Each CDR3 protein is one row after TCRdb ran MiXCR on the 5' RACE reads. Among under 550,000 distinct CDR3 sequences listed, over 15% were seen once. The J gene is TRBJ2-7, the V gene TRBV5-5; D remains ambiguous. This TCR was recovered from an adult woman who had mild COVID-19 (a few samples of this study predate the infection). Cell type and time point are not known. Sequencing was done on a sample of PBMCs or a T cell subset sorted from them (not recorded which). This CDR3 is CASSSQYTQDYEQYF. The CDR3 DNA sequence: TGTGCCAGCAGCTCTCAGTACACCCAGGACTACGAGCAGTACTTC.